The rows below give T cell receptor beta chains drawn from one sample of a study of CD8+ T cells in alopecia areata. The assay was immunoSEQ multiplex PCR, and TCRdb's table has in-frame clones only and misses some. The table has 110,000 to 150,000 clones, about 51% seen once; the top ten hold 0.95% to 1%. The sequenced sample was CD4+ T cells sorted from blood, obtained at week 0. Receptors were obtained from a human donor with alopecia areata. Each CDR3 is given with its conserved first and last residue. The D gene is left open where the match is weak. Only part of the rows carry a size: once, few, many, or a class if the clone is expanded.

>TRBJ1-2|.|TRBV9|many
CASSANPGDYGYTF
TGTGCCAGCAGCGCCAATCCAGGGGACTATGGCTACACCTTC
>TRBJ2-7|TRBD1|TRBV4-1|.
CASSYRDRAYEQYF
TGCGCCAGCAGCTACCGGGACAGAGCTTACGAGCAGTACTTC
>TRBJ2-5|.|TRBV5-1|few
CASSLDGREETQYF
TGCGCCAGCAGCTTGGACGGCAGGGAAGAGACCCAGTACTTC
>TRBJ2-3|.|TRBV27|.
CASSPTGRRFTDTQYF
TGTGCCAGCAGTCCCACTGGACGGCGATTCACAGATACGCAGTATTTT
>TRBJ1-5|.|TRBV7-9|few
CASNRQANQPQHF
TGTGCCAGCAACCGACAGGCCAATCAGCCCCAGCATTTT
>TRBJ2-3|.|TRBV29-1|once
CSVGQGSGDTQYF
TGCAGCGTTGGGCAGGGAAGTGGAGATACGCAGTATTTT
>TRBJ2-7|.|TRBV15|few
CATSRERSQRVSYEQYF
TGTGCCACCAGCAGAGAACGGTCGCAGCGAGTAAGTTACGAGCAGTACTTC
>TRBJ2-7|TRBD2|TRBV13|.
CASSLGLTSGTDHEQYF
TGTGCCAGCAGCTTAGGTCTGACTAGCGGGACGGATCACGAGCAGTACTTC
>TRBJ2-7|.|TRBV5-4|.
CASSGGGRMDYEQYF
TGTGCCAGCAGCGGTGGGGGCCGGATGGACTACGAGCAGTACTTC
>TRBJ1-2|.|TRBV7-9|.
CASSFRGTDDGYTF
TGTGCCAGCAGCTTTCGGGGGACCGATGATGGCTACACCTTC
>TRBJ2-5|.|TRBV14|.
CASSPLVGYQETQYF
TGTGCCAGCAGCCCCCTTGTGGGGTACCAAGAGACCCAGTACTTC
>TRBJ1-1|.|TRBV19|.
CASSGQLNTEAFF
TGTGCCAGTAGTGGACAGCTGAACACTGAAGCTTTCTTT
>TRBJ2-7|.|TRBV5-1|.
CASSLGHRSYEQYF
TGCGCCAGCAGCCTGGGACACCGTTCCTACGAGCAGTACTTC
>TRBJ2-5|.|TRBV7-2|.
CASSPSLQTQYF
TGTGCCAGCAGCCCGTCTTTGCAGACCCAGTACTTC
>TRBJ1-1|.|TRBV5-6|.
CASSTEDTLNTEAFF
TGTGCCAGCAGCACCGAAGACACTTTGAACACTGAAGCTTTCTTT
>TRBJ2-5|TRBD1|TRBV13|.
CASREQGAQETQYF
TGTGCCAGCAGAGAACAGGGGGCTCAAGAGACCCAGTACTTC
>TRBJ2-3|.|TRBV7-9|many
CASRQDYLSTDTQYF
TGTGCCAGCAGACAGGACTACCTCAGCACAGATACGCAGTATTTT
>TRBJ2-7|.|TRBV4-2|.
CASSSEGSYEQYF
TGTGCCAGCAGCAGCGAGGGATCCTACGAGCAGTACTTC
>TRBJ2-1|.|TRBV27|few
CASSLRLSSYNEQFF
TGTGCCAGCAGTTTAAGACTCAGCTCCTACAATGAGCAGTTCTTC
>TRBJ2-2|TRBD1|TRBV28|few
CASSPSGNRGRNTGELFF
TGTGCCAGCAGTCCCTCGGGGAACAGGGGAAGGAACACCGGGGAGCTGTTTTTT
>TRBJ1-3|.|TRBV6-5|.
CASSYLQGNTIYF
TGTGCCAGCAGTTACCTTCAAGGAAACACCATATATTTT
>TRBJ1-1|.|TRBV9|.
CASSAHTGTEAFF
TGTGCCAGCAGCGCCCACACCGGGACCGAAGCTTTCTTT
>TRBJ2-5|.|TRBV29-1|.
CSGEGVETQYF
TGCAGCGGCGAGGGGGTGGAGACCCAGTACTTC
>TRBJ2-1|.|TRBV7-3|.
CASSSSGGHNEQFF
TGTGCCAGCAGCTCCTCTGGGGGACACAATGAGCAGTTCTTC
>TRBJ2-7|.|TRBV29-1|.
CSVEDGGNEQYF
TGCAGCGTTGAAGATGGAGGCAACGAGCAGTACTTC
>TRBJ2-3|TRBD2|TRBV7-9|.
CASSSRLAGGTDTQYF
TGTGCCAGCAGCTCAAGACTAGCGGGAGGCACAGATACGCAGTATTTT
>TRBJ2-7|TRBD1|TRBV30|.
CAWSPGGNEQYF
TGTGCCTGGAGTCCAGGGGGAAACGAGCAGTACTTC
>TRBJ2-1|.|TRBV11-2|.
CASSLDFFRFF
TGTGCCAGCAGCTTAGATTTTTTTCGGTTCTTC
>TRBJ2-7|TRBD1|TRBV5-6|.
CASSLDRGGEQYF
TGTGCCAGCAGCTTGGACAGGGGCGGCGAGCAGTACTTC
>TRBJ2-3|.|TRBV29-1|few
CSAFVSTDTQYF
TGCAGCGCCTTCGTTAGCACAGATACGCAGTATTTT
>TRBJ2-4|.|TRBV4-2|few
CASSQERASSEYF
TGTGCCAGCAGCCAAGAACGCGCGTCTAGCGAGTACTTC
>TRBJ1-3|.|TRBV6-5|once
CASSQSSSGNTIYF
TGTGCCAGCAGCCAAAGTAGCTCTGGAAACACCATATATTTT
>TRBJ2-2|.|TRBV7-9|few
CASRLGGTGELFF
TGTGCCAGCAGGCTAGGGGGCACCGGGGAGCTGTTTTTT
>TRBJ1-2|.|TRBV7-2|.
CASSLVRADYGYTF
TGTGCCAGCAGCCTCGTTAGGGCTGACTATGGCTACACCTTC
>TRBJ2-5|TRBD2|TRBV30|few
CAWSQGRVEETQYF
TGTGCCTGGAGCCAAGGGAGGGTTGAAGAGACCCAGTACTTC
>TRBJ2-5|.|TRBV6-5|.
CASSSIPGETQYF
TGTGCCAGCAGTTCCATCCCCGGTGAGACCCAGTACTTC
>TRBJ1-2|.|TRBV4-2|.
CASSPNRAERYGYTF
TGTGCCAGCAGCCCAAACCGTGCAGAACGCTATGGCTACACCTTC
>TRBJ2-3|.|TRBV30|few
CAWSGPPDTQYF
TGTGCCTGGAGTGGACCGCCGGATACGCAGTATTTT
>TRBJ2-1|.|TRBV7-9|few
CASSLAIVGNEQFF
TGTGCCAGCAGCTTGGCGATTGTCGGCAATGAGCAGTTCTTC
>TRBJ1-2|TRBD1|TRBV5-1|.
CASSRGTGDGYTF
TGCGCCAGCAGCCGCGGGACAGGGGATGGCTACACCTTC
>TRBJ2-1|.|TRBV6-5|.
CASSRDRSSYNEQFF
TGTGCCAGCAGCCGAGACAGAAGCTCCTACAATGAGCAGTTCTTC
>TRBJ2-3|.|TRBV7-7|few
CASSFPPGTDTQYF
TGTGCCAGCAGCTTCCCCCCGGGCACAGATACGCAGTATTTT
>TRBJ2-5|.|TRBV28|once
CASLRMLGGTQYF
TGTGCCAGCTTGAGAATGTTAGGGGGGACCCAGTACTTC
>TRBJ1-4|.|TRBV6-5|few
CASRTDGGRDEKLFF
TGTGCCAGCAGAACCGACGGTGGGCGCGATGAAAAACTGTTTTTT
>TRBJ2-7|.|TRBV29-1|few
CSVERQLSGRAEQYF
TGCAGCGTTGAAAGACAGTTGTCGGGCAGGGCCGAGCAGTACTTC
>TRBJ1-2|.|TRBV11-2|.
CASSLTGFYGYTF
TGTGCCAGCAGCCTGACAGGTTTCTATGGCTACACCTTC
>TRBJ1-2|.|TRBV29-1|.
CSVGEPQGRPFYGYTF
TGCAGCGTTGGGGAACCACAGGGAAGACCTTTCTATGGCTACACCTTC
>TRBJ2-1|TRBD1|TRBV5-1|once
CASSSTGGGHEQFF
TGCGCCAGCAGCTCGACAGGGGGAGGGCATGAGCAGTTCTTC
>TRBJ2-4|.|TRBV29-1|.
CSAGLAKNIQYF
TGCAGCGCAGGGTTAGCCAAAAACATTCAGTACTTC
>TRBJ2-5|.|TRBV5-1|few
CASSPLRGEETQYF
TGCGCCAGCAGCCCCCTGAGGGGTGAAGAGACCCAGTACTTC
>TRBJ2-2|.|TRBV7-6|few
CASGYFVNTGELFF
TGTGCCAGCGGCTACTTCGTGAACACCGGGGAGCTGTTTTTT
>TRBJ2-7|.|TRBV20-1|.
CSANHGYEQYF
TGCAGTGCTAATCATGGCTACGAGCAGTACTTC